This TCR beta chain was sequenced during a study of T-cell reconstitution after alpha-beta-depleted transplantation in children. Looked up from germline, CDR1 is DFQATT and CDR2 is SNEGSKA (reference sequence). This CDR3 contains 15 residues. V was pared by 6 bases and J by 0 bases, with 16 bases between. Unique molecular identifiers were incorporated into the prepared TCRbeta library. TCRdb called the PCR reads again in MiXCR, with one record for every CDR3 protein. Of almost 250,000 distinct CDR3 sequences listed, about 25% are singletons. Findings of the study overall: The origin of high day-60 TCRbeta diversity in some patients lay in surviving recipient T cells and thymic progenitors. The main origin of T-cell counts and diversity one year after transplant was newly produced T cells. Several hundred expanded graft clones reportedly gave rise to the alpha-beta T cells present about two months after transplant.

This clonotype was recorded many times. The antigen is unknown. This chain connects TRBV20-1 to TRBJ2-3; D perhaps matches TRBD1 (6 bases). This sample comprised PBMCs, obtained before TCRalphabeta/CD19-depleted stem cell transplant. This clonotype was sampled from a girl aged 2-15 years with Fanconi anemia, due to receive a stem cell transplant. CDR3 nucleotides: TGCAGTGCCTCCCTTGGGGGCGGGAGCACAGATACGCAGTATTTT. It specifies CSASLGGGSTDTQYF.